This TCR beta chain was sequenced in a study of T cells in Graves' hyperthyroidism and ophthalmopathy. Using RNA transcripts as the source, TCR beta CDR3 regions were amplified. First-round RT-PCR of the TCR CDR3 relied on the HTBI primer set. TCRdb recomputed calls from the multiplex PCR reads with MiXCR, one row per CDR3 protein. The sample records roughly 700,000 distinct CDR3 sequences, roughly a sixth being singletons. This clonotype was counted ten times or more. CDR3 length: 12 amino acids. Trimming stripped 10 bases from V and 5 bases from J, with 14 bases between. The chain is built from TRBV12-3 or TRBV12-4 and TRBJ2-5, with D unclear. This clonotype originated in a middle-aged man with Graves' hyperthyroidism. Source material: blood. The CDR3 DNA reads as TGTGCCACCGGAGAGAGTCGGGAGACCCAGTACTTC. Translated, it gives CATGESRETQYF.